This entry describes one TCR beta chain. The V gene's germline CDR1 is MNHNY and CDR2 SVGAGI (reference sequence). There are 16 residues in the CDR3. V was shortened by 7 bases and J by 8 bases, with 24 bases between the two germline ends. This record belongs to a study of technical replicates of blood from a few donors. Clones were sequenced by immunoSEQ multiplex PCR, and TCRdb holds only the in-frame ones, with some missing. The sample lists 40,000 to 60,000 clones, approximately 90% seen once, with 3.9% in the top ten. The sequenced material came from PBMCs. The chain has TRBV6-6 and TRBJ2-1; a possible D gene is TRBD1 (9 bases). This TCR derives from a human donor in good health. Some clones in this sample may be carry-over from other donors' samples. The CDR3 DNA reads TGTGCCAGCACCACCCGGGGGGGACAGGGTTGGCATGAGCAGTTCTTC. This translates into CASTTRGGQGWHEQFF.